The rows below give T cell receptor beta chains drawn from one sample of a study of early stage breast cancer tumors. Only in-frame clones appear in the TCRdb table, and some are missing; sequencing was by immunoSEQ multiplex PCR. The sample carries 30,000 or so clones, 72% recorded once. Sequences were obtained from blood. The receptors were gathered from a person aged 45-60 years with breast cancer. The CDR3 runs from the conserved cysteine through the conserved F or W. D genes are given only for firm matches. Not all rows give a size; the values are once, few, many and, for expanded clones, a class.

j_call clone_size v_call d_call cdr3_aa cdr3_nt
TRBJ1-4 - TRBV19 TRBD1 CASSSGQGAGEKLFF TGTGCCAGTAGTTCCGGACAGGGGGCCGGTGAAAAACTGTTTTTT
TRBJ2-1 few TRBV4-1 TRBD2 CASSQGGGEFF TGCGCCAGCAGCCAAGGGGGAGGGGAGTTCTTC
TRBJ2-7 - TRBV30 TRBD2 CAWAGGRWDEQYF TGTGCCTGGGCGGGCGGGAGATGGGACGAGCAGTACTTC
TRBJ2-7 - TRBV11-3 - CASSLIRGSEQYF TGTGCCAGCAGCCTCATCAGGGGTAGTGAGCAGTACTTC
TRBJ2-7 - TRBV6-5 TRBD1 CASSPTGLYEQYF TGTGCCAGCAGCCCGACAGGGTTGTACGAGCAGTACTTC
TRBJ1-5 few TRBV30 - CAWSAGEDQPQHF TGTGCCTGGAGTGCCGGGGAAGACCAGCCCCAGCATTTT
TRBJ1-3 - TRBV11-3 - CASSLNSFSGNTIYF TGTGCCAGCAGCTTAAACAGTTTCTCTGGAAACACCATATATTTT
TRBJ1-1 - TRBV14 - CASSHFGRGGTEAFF TGTGCCAGCAGCCATTTCGGACGGGGTGGGACTGAAGCTTTCTTT
TRBJ2-7 - TRBV11-1 - CASSLGGTTSYEQYF TGTGCCAGCAGCTTAGGTGGGACAACCTCCTACGAGCAGTACTTC
TRBJ2-7 few TRBV20-1 - CSARGASAQYF TGCAGTGCCAGAGGAGCTAGCGCGCAGTACTTC